This TCR beta chain emerged from a study of T cell repertoires in cytomegalovirus infection (dated by TCRdb to between 2019 and 2020). For the study in its entirety: Donor HLA type was relevant to the analysis, because carriage of CMV infection together with the matching HLA type was indicated by public TCR beta signatures. The investigation overall reported the following: Carriers of CMV infection plus the relevant HLA type were discriminated by the cumulative frequency of public TCR beta family members in the study cohort and in an independent roughly 380-donor cohort. The ex vivo response was dominated by HLA-C-restricted CMV-specific TCR beta clonotypes, which also provided the single most frequent clonotype in two of eight donors.

These reads were obtained on an Illumina HiSeq 1500. TCRdb passed the public sequencing reads through fastp at Q25 and MiXCR, retaining productive beta sequences. Each entry merges the rows of one CDR3 protein and shows their most common DNA and genes. The sample table contains around 210,000 distinct CDR3 sequences; only one count was recorded for approximately 6.7% of them. The biggest ten clones account for around 6.5% of the sample. The CDR3 sequence holds 15 residues, the cysteine and phenylalanine included. The DNA shown is the 45-base CDR3, in frame from base 1. V is pruned by 6 bases and J by 0 bases, leaving 5 bases of the junction without a gene match. For CDR1 and CDR2, the germline V gene (reference sequence) lists DFQATT and SNEGSKA. At least ten counts were recorded for this clonotype. No antigen is known for it. Base qualities are not provided; no much larger clone lies one nucleotide away.

Sequenced material: PBMCs. This receptor chain uses TRBV20-1 and TRBJ2-4, with TRBD2 matching 10 junction bases. The source of this sequence is a human donor in good health (CMV status not recorded). Some clones in this sample may be carry-over from other donors' samples. The CDR3 protein: CSAVLAGVAKNIQYF. The base sequence is TGCAGTGCAGTTCTAGCGGGGGTAGCCAAAAACATTCAGTACTTC.